These T cell receptor beta chains were read from a single sample in a study of T cell clones after liver transplantation. Repertoires were generated with immunoSEQ multiplex PCR, while TCRdb's copy carries only in-frame clones and drops some. This sample has just over 80,000 clones; nearly 85% occur once, and the top ten carry 0.47%. The sequencing used CD4+ T cells from blood, collected 45 to 47 months after liver transplant. These receptors were obtained from a human patient who received a liver transplant. Some T cells here may be from the graft donor. Both conserved end residues are part of each CDR3. Fields, in order: clone size, J gene, D gene, V gene, CDR3 length, CDR3 protein, CDR3 DNA. The D gene is left open where the match is weak. Some rows mark clone size as missing; the rest say once, few, many or name a class of expanded clone.

>.|TRBJ2-2|.|TRBV5-1|13
CASSLYYPTEVFF
TGTGCCAGCAGCTTGTACTATCCGACGGAGGTGTTTTTT
>.|TRBJ2-1|TRBD2|TRBV18|15
CASSGGLAGSGEQFF
TGTGCCAGCTCGGGTGGACTAGCGGGCTCAGGTGAGCAGTTCTTC
>.|TRBJ2-1|TRBD2|TRBV27|17
CASSSSGLAGVYNEQFF
TGTGCCAGCAGTTCCTCAGGACTAGCGGGAGTTTACAATGAGCAGTTCTTC
>.|TRBJ1-3|.|TRBV7-9|14
CASSGLPGGNTIYF
TGTGCCAGCAGCGGACTGCCCGGAGGGAACACCATATATTTT
>.|TRBJ1-2|.|TRBV9|17
CASSVDSPGLANYGYTF
TGTGCCAGCAGCGTCGACAGTCCAGGCCTAGCTAACTATGGCTACACCTTC
>.|TRBJ1-2|.|TRBV20-1|10
CSARVVGYTF
TGCAGTGCTAGAGTCGTAGGCTACACCTTC
>.|TRBJ1-2|.|TRBV15|13
CATSQQGTYGYTF
TGTGCCACCAGCCAGCAGGGAACCTATGGCTACACCTTC
>.|TRBJ1-1|.|TRBV20-1|9
CRGNTEAFF
TGCAGGGGGAACACTGAAGCTTTCTTT
>.|TRBJ1-2|.|TRBV6-1|14
CASSERLGSGGYTF
TGTGCCAGCAGTGAAAGGTTAGGGTCGGGAGGCTACACCTTC
>few|TRBJ2-7|.|TRBV7-9|13
CASASGRDYEQYF
TGTGCCAGCGCTTCTGGACGGGACTACGAGCAGTACTTC
>.|TRBJ2-1|.|TRBV7-2|15
CASTLGGAANNEQFF
TGTGCCAGCACCTTGGGAGGAGCGGCGAACAATGAGCAGTTCTTC
>few|TRBJ2-1|.|TRBV7-2|16
CASSQMRGHLYNEQFF
TGTGCCAGCAGCCAAATGCGGGGCCACCTATACAATGAGCAGTTCTTC
>.|TRBJ1-1|.|TRBV11-3|13
CASSLSLNTEAFF
TGTGCCAGCAGCTTGTCTTTGAACACTGAAGCTTTCTTT
>.|TRBJ2-2|.|TRBV19|14
CASSIQYRSGELFF
TGTGCCAGTAGTATACAGTATAGGTCCGGGGAGCTGTTTTTT
>.|TRBJ1-4|.|TRBV27|17
CASSLSGPPTANEKLFF
TGTGCCAGCAGTTTATCCGGACCCCCGACAGCTAATGAAAAACTGTTTTTT
>.|TRBJ2-1|.|TRBV28|12
CASRHDRGTQFF
TGTGCCAGCAGGCATGACCGCGGGACTCAGTTCTTC
>.|TRBJ1-5|.|TRBV7-8|15
CASTPGLTSNQPQHF
TGTGCCAGTACCCCGGGACTGACTAGCAATCAGCCCCAGCATTTT
>.|TRBJ2-1|TRBD1|TRBV9|15
CASSPYWTGQDEQFF
TGTGCCAGCAGTCCCTATTGGACAGGGCAGGATGAGCAGTTCTTC
>.|TRBJ1-2|.|TRBV5-6|13
CASRSSVNYGYTF
TGTGCCAGCAGGTCGTCGGTTAACTATGGCTACACCTTC
>.|TRBJ2-6|TRBD1|TRBV5-1|19
CASSLVGQGVLSGANVLTF
TGCGCCAGCAGCTTGGTCGGACAGGGGGTGCTCTCTGGGGCCAACGTCCTGACTTTC
>.|TRBJ2-2|.|TRBV11-2|12
CASSLRVGELFF
TGTGCCAGCAGCTTAAGAGTTGGGGAGCTGTTTTTT
>.|TRBJ2-1|TRBD2|TRBV6-1|18
CASSGSQLAGNSYNEQFF
TGTGCCAGCAGTGGAAGCCAACTAGCGGGGAACTCCTACAATGAGCAGTTCTTC